This is a list of T cell receptor beta chains from one sample in a study of long-term antiretroviral therapy in people with HIV. Only in-frame clones appear in the TCRdb table, and some are missing; sequencing was by immunoSEQ multiplex PCR. Of 20,000 to 30,000 clones detected, around 79% appear once; the ten largest clones hold approximately 11%. The input for sequencing was unsorted PBMCs, taken 1.2 years after starting antiretroviral therapy. The receptors originated from a woman between 35 and 50 years old with HIV. Each CDR3 is given with its conserved first and last residue. The D gene is left open where the match is weak. Only part of the rows carry a size: once, few, many, or a class if the clone is expanded.

TRBV19	.	.	TRBJ1-5	TGTGCCAGTAGTATGGGAGGGTCCGGTGATCAGCCCCAGCATTTT	CASSMGGSGDQPQHF
TRBV5-6	.	.	TRBJ1-5	TGTGCCAGCAGCTTGACAGGACGCAATCAGCCCCAGCATTTT	CASSLTGRNQPQHF
TRBV5-6	.	.	TRBJ1-1	TGTGCCAGCAGCTTGGAAGGCTTGGGGCCTTTCTTT	CASSLEGLGPFF
TRBV5-4	few	TRBD1	TRBJ1-2	TGTGCCAGCAGCAGGGGACAGCTTTATGGCTACACCTTC	CASSRGQLYGYTF
TRBV6-5	.	.	TRBJ1-1	TGTGCCAGCAGTTACTCGATAGGCTCGGGTACTGAAGCTTTCTTT	CASSYSIGSGTEAFF
TRBV6-1	.	TRBD2	TRBJ2-3	TGTGCCAGCAGTGAAGCTAGCGGGAGTTTCACTGATACGCAGTATTTT	CASSEASGSFTDTQYF
TRBV11-3	.	.	TRBJ1-1	TGTGCCAGCAGCTTAGATACAATCGGGGGGCGGAGGACTGAAGCTTTCTTT	CASSLDTIGGRRTEAFF
TRBV2	.	.	TRBJ1-5	TGTGCCACGTCGAACTGGAGCAATCAGCCCCAGCATTTT	CATSNWSNQPQHF
TRBV19	.	TRBD2	TRBJ2-1	TGTGCCAGTAAGGAGCGGGGGTTCTATGAGCAGTTCTTC	CASKERGFYEQFF
TRBV7-2	.	.	TRBJ1-2	TGTGCCAGCAGCTTACTATCTAACTATGGCTACACCTTC	CASSLLSNYGYTF
TRBV13	.	.	TRBJ2-5	TGTGCCAGCAGCTTCGAAAGCGTGAGAAACGCGGAGACCCAGTACTTC	CASSFESVRNAETQYF
TRBV27	few	TRBD1	TRBJ1-5	TGTGCCAGCAGTGGGGCAGGGGGGTGGCCTCAGCCCCAGCATTTT	CASSGAGGWPQPQHF
TRBV19	once	.	TRBJ1-1	TGTGCCAGTAGTATCCTCCAGGGAAACACTGAAGCTTTCTTT	CASSILQGNTEAFF
TRBV12-5	.	.	TRBJ1-4	TGTGCTAGTGGTTTGGACCTGAATGAAAAACTGTTTTTT	CASGLDLNEKLFF
TRBV29-1	few	.	TRBJ1-2	TGCAGCGTTGAAGATCTAGACAACTATGGCTACACCTTC	CSVEDLDNYGYTF
TRBV19	few	.	TRBJ1-5	TGTGCCAGTATGGGAGAGTCCCAGCATTTT	CASMGESQHF
TRBV29-1	.	.	TRBJ2-7	TGCAGCGTTGTTGCGGGGTCGAGCTCCTACGAGCAGTACTTC	CSVVAGSSSYEQYF
TRBV29-1	.	TRBD2	TRBJ2-5	TGCAGCGTTGAGGGGGGGGTAGAGACCCAGTACTTC	CSVEGGVETQYF
TRBV29-1	.	.	TRBJ2-7	TGCAGCGTTGAGGGGACAGCGGGCTACGAGCAGTACTTC	CSVEGTAGYEQYF
TRBV7-2	few	.	TRBJ2-7	TGTGCCAGCAGCTTAGGTCGCGGTGGGAGGCTGGGTGAGCAGTACTTC	CASSLGRGGRLGEQYF
TRBV27	.	TRBD1	TRBJ2-5	TGTGCCAGCAGTCCTTCGACAGGGCGAGAGACCCAGTACTTC	CASSPSTGRETQYF
TRBV14	.	TRBD1	TRBJ1-1	TGTGCCAGCAGCGACAGGGGCACCTACATGAAGACTGAAGCTTTCTTT	CASSDRGTYMKTEAFF
TRBV4-3	few	.	TRBJ1-1	TGCGCCAGCAGCCAATCAGTTTGGGTTTCCACTGAAGCTTTCTTT	CASSQSVWVSTEAFF
TRBV5-4	.	.	TRBJ2-7	TGTGCCAGCAGCCCTGGATATGGGAAGTTCGAGCAGTACTTC	CASSPGYGKFEQYF
TRBV7-2	.	TRBD1	TRBJ1-1	TGTGCCAGCAGCAACTCAGGGGGCGGGAAAGCTTTCTTT	CASSNSGGGKAFF
TRBV6-1	.	.	TRBJ1-2	TGTGCCAGCAGTAGTACAGGCGTAAGCGATGGCTACACCTTC	CASSSTGVSDGYTF
TRBV30	.	.	TRBJ2-7	TGTGCCTGGAGTGACGGTTACGAGCAGTACTTC	CAWSDGYEQYF
TRBV4-1	.	TRBD1	TRBJ1-1	TGCGCCAGCAGCCCAAGAACAGGGGTAGAGACTGAAGCTTTCTTT	CASSPRTGVETEAFF
TRBV4-3	.	TRBD2	TRBJ2-7	TGCGCCAGCAGCCTCGGGACTAGCTCGATATACGAGCAGTACTTC	CASSLGTSSIYEQYF
TRBV19	few	.	TRBJ1-3	TGTGCCAGTAGTATGAAGGGACCCAGAAACACCATATATTTT	CASSMKGPRNTIYF
TRBV5-1	.	TRBD2	TRBJ2-1	TGCGCCAGCAGCTTAAGCGGGGGGGGTGTCCGTGAGCAGTTCTTC	CASSLSGGGVREQFF